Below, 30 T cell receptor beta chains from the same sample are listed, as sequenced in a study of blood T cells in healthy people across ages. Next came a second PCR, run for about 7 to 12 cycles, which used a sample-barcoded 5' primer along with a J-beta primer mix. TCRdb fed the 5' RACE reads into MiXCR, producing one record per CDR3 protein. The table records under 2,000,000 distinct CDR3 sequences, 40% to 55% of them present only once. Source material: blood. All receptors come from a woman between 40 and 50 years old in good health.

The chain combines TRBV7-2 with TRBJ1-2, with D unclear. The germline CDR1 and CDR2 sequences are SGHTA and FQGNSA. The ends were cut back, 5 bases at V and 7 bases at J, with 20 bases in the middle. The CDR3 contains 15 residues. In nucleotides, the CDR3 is TGTGCCAGCAGCCCCGAGGAGGGCTTTATCTGTGGCTACACCTTC. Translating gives CASSPEEGFICGYTF.

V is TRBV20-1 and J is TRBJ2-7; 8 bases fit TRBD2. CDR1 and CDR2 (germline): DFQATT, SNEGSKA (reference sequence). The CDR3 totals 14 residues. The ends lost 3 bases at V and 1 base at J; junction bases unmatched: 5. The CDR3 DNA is TGCAGTGCTAGTTGGACTAGCAGTTCCTACGAGCAGTACTTC. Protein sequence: CSASWTSSSYEQYF.

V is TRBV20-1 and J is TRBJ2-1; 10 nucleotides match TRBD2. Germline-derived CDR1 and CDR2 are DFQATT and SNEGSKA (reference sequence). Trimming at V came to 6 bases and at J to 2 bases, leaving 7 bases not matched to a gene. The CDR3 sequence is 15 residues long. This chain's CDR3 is CSAIPLAGAYNEQFF. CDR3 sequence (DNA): TGCAGTGCAATACCTCTAGCGGGAGCCTACAATGAGCAGTTCTTC.

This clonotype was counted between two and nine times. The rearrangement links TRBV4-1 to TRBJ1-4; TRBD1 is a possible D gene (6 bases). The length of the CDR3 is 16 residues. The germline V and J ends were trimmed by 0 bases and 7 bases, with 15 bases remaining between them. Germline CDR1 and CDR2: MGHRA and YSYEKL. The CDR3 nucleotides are TGCGCCAGCAGCCAAGAACAACAGGGTTCGCTTGAAAAACTGTTTTTT. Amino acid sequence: CASSQEQQGSLEKLFF.

The CDR3 region is CASSLPSKQAFF. The CDR3 DNA reads as TGTGCCAGCAGTCTCCCTTCAAAGCAAGCTTTCTTT. The chain recombines TRBV28 with TRBJ1-1; the D is unclear. This CDR3 is built from 12 residues. V gave up 5 bases and J gave up 9 bases, with 13 bases separating them. Per the germline V gene, CDR1 is MDHEN and CDR2 is SYDVKM.

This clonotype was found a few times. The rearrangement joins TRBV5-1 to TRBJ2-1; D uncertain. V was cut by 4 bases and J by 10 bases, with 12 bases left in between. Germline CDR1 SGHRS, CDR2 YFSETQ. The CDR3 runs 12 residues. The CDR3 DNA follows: TGCGCCAGCAGCGGGAAGGGTAGCGAGCAGTTCTTC. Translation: CASSGKGSEQFF.

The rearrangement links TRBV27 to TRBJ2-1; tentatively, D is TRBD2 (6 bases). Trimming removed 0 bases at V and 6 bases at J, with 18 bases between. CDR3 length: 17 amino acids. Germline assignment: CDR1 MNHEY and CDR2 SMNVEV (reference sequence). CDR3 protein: CASSLSARLVRGNEQFF. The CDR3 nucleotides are TGTGCCAGCAGTTTATCCGCCCGACTAGTTCGAGGCAATGAGCAGTTCTTC.

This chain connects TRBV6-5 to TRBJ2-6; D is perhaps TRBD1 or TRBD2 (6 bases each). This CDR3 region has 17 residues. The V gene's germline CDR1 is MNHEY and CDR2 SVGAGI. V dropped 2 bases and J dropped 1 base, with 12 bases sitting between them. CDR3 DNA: TGTGCCAGCAGTTACGAGGGGGGAGTTTCTGGGGCCAACGTCCTGACTTTC. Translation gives CASSYEGGVSGANVLTF.

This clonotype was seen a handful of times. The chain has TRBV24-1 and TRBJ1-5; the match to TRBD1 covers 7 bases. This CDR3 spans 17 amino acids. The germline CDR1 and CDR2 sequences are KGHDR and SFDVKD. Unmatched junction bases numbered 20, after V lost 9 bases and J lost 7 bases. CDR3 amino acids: CATCYSTRGQGGQPQHF. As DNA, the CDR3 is TGTGCCACCTGTTATAGTACTAGGGGGCAGGGGGGCCAGCCCCAGCATTTT.

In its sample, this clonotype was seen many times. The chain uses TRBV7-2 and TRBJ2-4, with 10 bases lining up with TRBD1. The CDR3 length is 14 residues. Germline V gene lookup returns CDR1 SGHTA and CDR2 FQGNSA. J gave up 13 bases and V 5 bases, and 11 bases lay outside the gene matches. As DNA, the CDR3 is TGTGCCAGCAGCAGCTGGGACAGGGGAAATGAGCAGTACTTC. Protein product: CASSSWDRGNEQYF.

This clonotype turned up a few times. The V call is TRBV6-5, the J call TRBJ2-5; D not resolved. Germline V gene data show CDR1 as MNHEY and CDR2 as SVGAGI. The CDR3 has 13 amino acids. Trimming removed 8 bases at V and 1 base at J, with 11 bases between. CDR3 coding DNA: TGTGCCAGCTGGGTCGGGCCCCAAGAGACCCAGTACTTC. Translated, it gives CASWVGPQETQYF.

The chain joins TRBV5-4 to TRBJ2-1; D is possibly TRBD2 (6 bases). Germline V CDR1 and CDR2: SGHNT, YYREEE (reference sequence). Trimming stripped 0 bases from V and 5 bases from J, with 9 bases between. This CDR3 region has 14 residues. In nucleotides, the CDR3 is TGTGCCAGCAGCTTGGGGGACTTAGACAATGAGCAGTTCTTC. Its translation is CASSLGDLDNEQFF.

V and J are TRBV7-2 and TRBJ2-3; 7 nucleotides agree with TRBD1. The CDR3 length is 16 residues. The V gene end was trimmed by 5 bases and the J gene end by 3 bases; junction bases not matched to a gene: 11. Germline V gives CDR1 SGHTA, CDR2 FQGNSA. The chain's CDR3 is CASSAQGLATTDTQYF. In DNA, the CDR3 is TGTGCCAGCAGCGCACAGGGGCTAGCAACGACAGATACGCAGTATTTT.

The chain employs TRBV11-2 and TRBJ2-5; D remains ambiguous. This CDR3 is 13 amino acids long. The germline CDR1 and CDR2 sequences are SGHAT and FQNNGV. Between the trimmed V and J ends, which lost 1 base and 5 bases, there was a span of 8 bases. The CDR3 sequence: CASSLGRSETQYF. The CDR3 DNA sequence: TGTGCCAGCAGCTTAGGACGTTCGGAGACCCAGTACTTC.

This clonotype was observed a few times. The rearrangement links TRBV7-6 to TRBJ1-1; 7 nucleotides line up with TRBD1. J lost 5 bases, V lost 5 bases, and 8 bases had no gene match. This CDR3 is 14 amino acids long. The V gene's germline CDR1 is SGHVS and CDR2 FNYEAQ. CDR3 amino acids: CASSRQGIGTEAFF. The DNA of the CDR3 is TGTGCCAGCAGCCGACAGGGTATAGGTACTGAAGCTTTCTTT.

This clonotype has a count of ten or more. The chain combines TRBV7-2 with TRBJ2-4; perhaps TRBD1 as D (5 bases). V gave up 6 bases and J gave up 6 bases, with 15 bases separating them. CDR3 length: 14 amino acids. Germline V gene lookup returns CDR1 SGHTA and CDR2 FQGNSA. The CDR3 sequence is CASRQSGAGNIQYF. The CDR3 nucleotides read TGTGCCAGCAGACAGAGTGGGGCAGGAAACATTCAGTACTTC.

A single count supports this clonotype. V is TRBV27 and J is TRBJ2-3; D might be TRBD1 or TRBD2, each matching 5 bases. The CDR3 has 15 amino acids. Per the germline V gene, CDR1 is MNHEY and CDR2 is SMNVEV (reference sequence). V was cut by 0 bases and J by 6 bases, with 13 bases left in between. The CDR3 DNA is TGTGCCAGCAGTTTATCGACGGGCTGGGGGGATACGCAGTATTTT. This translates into CASSLSTGWGDTQYF.

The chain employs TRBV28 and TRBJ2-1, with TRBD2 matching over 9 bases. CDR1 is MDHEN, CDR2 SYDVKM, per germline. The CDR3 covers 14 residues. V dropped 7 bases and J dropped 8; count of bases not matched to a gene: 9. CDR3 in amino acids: CASTLAGRVHEQFF. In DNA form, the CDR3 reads TGTGCCAGCACCCTAGCGGGGAGGGTGCATGAGCAGTTCTTC.

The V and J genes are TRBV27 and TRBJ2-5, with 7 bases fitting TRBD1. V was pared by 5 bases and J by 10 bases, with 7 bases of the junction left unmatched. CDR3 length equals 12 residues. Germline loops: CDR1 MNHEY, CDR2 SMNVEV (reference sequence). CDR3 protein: CASSAQTGSQYF. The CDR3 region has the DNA TGTGCCAGCAGTGCCCAGACAGGGAGCCAGTACTTC.

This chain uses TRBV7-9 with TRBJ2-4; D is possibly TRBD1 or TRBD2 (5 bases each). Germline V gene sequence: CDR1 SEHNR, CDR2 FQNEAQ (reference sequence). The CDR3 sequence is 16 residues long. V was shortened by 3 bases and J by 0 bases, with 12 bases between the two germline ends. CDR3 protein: CASSFGADGAKNIQYF. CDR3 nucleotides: TGTGCCAGCAGCTTCGGGGCAGACGGAGCCAAAAACATTCAGTACTTC.

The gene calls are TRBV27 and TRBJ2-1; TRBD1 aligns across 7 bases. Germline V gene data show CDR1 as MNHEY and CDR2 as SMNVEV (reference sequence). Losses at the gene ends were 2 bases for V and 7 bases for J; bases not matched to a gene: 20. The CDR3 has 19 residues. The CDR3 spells CASSLRRKVTGSSVNEQFF. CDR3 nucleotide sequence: TGTGCCAGCAGTTTAAGGCGGAAAGTGACAGGGTCCTCTGTGAATGAGCAGTTCTTC.

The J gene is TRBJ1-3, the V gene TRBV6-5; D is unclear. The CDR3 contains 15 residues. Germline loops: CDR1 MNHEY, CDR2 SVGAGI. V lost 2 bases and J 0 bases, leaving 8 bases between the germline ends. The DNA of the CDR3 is TGTGCCAGCAGTTACGACTGGACCTCTGGAAACACCATATATTTT. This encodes CASSYDWTSGNTIYF.

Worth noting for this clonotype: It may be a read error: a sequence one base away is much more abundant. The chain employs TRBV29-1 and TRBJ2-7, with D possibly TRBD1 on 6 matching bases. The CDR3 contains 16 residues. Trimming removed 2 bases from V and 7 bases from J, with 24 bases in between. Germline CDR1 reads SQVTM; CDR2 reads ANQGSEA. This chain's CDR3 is CSVEPLTGSLYNEQYF. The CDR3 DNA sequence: TGCAGCGTTGAACCCTTAACAGGGTCCCTCTACAATGAGCAGTACTTC.

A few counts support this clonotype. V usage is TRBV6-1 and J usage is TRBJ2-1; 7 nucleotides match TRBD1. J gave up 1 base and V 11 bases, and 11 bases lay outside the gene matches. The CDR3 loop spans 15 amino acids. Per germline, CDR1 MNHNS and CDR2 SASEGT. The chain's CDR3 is CAGGATGASYNEQFF. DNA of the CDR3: TGTGCCGGTGGAGCAACAGGGGCTTCCTACAATGAGCAGTTCTTC.

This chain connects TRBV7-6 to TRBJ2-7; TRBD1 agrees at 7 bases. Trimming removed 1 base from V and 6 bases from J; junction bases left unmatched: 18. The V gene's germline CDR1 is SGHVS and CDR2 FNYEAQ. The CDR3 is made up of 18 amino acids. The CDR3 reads CASSLDRGRGSGALEQYF. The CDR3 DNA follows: TGTGCCAGCAGCTTAGACCGCGGCAGGGGGTCAGGGGCCCTCGAGCAGTACTTC.

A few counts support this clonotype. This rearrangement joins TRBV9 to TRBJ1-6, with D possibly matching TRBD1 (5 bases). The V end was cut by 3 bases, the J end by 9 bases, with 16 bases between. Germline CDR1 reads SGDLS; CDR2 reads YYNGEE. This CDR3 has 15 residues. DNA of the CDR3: TGTGCCAGCAGCGCGGGAGGGGCTCTTGGTTCACCCCTCCACTTT. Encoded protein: CASSAGGALGSPLHF.

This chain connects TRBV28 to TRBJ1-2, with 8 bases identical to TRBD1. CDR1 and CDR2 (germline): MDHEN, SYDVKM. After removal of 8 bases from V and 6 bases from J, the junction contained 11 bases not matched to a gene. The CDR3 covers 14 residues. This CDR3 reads CASVIGGRGHGYTF. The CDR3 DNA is TGTGCCAGCGTCATTGGCGGCAGGGGGCATGGCTACACCTTC.

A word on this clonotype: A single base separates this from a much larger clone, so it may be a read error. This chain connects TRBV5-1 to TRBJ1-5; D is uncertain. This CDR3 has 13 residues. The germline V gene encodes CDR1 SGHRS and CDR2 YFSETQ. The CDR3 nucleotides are TGCGCCAGCAACTTGGTTCCGGATCAGCCCCAGCATTTT. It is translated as CASNLVPDQPQHF.

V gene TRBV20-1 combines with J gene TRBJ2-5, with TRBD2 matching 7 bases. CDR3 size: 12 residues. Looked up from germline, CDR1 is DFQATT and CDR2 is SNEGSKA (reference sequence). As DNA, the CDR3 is TGCACCATCCTAGCGGAGGGGGAGACCCAGTACTTC. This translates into CTILAEGETQYF.

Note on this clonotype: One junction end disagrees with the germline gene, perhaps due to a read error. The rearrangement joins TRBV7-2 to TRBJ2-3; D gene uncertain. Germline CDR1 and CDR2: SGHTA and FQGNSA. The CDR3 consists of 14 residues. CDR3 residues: CASSLRLSIDTQYF. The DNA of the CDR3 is TGTGCCAGCAGCTTGAGGCTCAGCATAGATACGCAGTATTTT.